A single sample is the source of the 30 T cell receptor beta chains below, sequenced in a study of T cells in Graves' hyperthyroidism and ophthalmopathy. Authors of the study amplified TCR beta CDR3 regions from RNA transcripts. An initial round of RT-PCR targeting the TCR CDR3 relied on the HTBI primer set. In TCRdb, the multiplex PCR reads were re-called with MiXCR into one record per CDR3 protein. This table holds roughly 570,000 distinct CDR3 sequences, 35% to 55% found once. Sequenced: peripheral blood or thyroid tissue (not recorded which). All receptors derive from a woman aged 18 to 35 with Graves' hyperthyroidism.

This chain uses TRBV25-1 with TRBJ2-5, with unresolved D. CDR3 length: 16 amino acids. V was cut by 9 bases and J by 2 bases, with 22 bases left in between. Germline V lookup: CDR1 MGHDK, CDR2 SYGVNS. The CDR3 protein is CASNTGLSWEQETQYF. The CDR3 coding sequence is TGTGCCAGTAATACGGGCCTATCGTGGGAACAAGAGACCCAGTACTTC.

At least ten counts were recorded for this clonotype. The DNA of the CDR3 is TGCAGCGTTGAAGGTTTCCACATTGGGGGCTACGAGCAGTACTTC. This encodes CSVEGFHIGGYEQYF. The chain employs TRBV29-1 and TRBJ2-7; D may be TRBD1 or TRBD2 (5 bases each). The CDR3 spans 15 residues. V lost 1 base, J lost 3 bases, and 16 bases lay in between. Per the germline V gene, CDR1 is SQVTM and CDR2 is ANQGSEA.

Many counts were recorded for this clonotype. The DNA for the CDR3 is TGCGCCAGCAGCCTCGGGGTAGCTGGGTACGAGCAGTACTTC. This gives the protein CASSLGVAGYEQYF. This chain uses TRBV5-1 with TRBJ2-7, with D possibly being TRBD2 (5 bases). The CDR3 covers 14 residues. Trimming removed 4 bases from V and 4 bases from J, with 15 bases in between. Per germline, CDR1 SGHRS and CDR2 YFSETQ.

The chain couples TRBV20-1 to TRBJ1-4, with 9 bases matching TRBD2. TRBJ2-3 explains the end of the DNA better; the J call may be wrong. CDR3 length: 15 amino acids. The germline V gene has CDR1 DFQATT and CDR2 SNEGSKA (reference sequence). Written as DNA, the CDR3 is TGCAGTGCTATAGCGGGAGTGGGTCGTAAAGATACGCAGTATTTT. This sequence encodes CSAIAGVGRKDTQYF.

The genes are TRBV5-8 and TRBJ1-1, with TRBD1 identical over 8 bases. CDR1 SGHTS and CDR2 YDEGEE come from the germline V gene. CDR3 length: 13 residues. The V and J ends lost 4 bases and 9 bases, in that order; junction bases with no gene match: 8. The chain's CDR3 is CASSTGTGDQAFF. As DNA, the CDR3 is TGTGCCAGCAGCACCGGGACAGGCGATCAAGCTTTCTTT.

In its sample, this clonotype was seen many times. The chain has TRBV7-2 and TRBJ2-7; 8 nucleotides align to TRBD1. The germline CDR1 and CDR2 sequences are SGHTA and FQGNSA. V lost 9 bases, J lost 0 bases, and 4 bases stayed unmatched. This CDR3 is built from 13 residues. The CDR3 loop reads CASRDRYSYEQYF. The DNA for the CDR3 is TGTGCCAGTAGGGACAGGTACTCCTACGAGCAGTACTTC.

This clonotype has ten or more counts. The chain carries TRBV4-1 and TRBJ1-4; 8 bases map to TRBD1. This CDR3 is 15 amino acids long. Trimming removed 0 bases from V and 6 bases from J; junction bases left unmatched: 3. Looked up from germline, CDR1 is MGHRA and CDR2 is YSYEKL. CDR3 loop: CASSQDQGAYEKLFF. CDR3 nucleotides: TGCGCCAGCAGCCAAGATCAGGGGGCATATGAAAAACTGTTTTTT.

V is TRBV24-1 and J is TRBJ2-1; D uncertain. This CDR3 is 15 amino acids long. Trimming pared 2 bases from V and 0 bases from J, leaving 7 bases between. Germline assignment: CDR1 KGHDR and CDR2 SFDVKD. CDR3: CATSDSSGSYNEQFF. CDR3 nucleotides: TGTGCCACCAGTGATTCCTCTGGCTCCTACAATGAGCAGTTCTTC.

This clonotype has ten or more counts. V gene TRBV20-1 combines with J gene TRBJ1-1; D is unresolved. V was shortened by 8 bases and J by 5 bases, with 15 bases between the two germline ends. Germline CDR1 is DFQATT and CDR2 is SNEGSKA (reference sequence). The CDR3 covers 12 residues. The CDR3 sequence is CSTSFVGTEAFF. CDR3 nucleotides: TGCAGTACGTCCTTTGTAGGTACTGAAGCTTTCTTT.

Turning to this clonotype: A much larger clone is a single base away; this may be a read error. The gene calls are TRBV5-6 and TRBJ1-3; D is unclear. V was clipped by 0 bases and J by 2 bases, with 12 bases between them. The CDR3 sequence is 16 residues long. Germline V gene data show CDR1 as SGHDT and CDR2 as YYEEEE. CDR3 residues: CASSLARSDPGNTIYF. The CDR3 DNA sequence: TGTGCCAGCAGCTTGGCGAGAAGTGACCCTGGAAACACCATATATTTT. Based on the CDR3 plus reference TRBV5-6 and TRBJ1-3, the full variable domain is DAGVTQSPTHLIKTRGQQVTLRCSPKSGHDTVSWYQQALGQGPQFIFQYYEEEERQRGNFPDRFSGHQFPNYSSELNVNALLLGDSALYLCASSLARSDPGNTIYFGEGSWLTVV.

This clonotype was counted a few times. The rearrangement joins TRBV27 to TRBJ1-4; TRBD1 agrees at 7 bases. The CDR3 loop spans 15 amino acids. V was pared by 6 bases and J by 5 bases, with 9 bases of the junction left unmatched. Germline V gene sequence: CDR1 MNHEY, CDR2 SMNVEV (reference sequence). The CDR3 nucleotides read TGTGCCAGCAGCGTTACCGGGACAGAGAATGAAAAACTGTTTTTT. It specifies CASSVTGTENEKLFF.

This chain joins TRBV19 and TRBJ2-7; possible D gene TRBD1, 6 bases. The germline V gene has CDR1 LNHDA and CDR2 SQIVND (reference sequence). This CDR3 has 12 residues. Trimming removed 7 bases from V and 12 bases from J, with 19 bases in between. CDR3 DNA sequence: TGTGCCAGTACACCCGACAGGCGAGTTCTGTACTTC. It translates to CASTPDRRVLYF.

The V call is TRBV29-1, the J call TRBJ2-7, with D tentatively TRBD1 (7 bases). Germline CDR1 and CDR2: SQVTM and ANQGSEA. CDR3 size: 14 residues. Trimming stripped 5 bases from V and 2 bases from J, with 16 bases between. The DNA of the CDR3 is TGCAGCGTTAGTGGTGGCGGGACAGCCTACGAGCAGTACTTC. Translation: CSVSGGGTAYEQYF.

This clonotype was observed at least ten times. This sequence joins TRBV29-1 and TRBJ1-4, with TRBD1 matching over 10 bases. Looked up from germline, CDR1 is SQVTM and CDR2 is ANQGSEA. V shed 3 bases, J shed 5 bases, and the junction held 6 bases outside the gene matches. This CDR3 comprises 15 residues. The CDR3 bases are TGCAGCGTTGAGACAGGGGGCTCGGTGAATGAAAAACTGTTTTTT. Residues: CSVETGGSVNEKLFF.

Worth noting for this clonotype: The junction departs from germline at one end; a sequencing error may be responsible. CDR3: CASSKGLAGTFYEQYF. CDR3 DNA: TGTGCTAGCAGTAAAGGACTAGCGGGAACTTTCTACGAGCAGTACTTC. The genes are TRBV25-1 and TRBJ2-7; 12 bases agree with TRBD2. This CDR3 is built from 16 residues. Germline V gene data show CDR1 as MGHDK and CDR2 as SYGVNS.

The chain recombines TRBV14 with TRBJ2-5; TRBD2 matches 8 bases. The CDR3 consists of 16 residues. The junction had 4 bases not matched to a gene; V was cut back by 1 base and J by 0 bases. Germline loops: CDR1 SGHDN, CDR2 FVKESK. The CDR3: CASSQVGGRYQETQYF. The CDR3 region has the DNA TGTGCCAGCAGCCAAGTCGGCGGGAGGTACCAAGAGACCCAGTACTTC.

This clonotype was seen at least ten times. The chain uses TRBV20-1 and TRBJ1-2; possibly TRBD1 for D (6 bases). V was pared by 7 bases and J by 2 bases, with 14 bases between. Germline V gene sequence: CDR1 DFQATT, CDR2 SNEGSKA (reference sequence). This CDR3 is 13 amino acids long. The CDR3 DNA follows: TGCAGTGTCCAACAGGGAATCAACTATGGCTACACCTTC. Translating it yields CSVQQGINYGYTF.

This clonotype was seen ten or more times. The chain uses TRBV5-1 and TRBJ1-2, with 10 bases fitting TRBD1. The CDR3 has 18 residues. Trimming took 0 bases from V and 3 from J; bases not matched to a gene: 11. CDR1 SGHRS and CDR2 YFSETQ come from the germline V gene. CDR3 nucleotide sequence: TGCGCCAGCAGCTTGGCCCCGACGTTCGGGACAGGGGACTATGGCTACACCTTC. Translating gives CASSLAPTFGTGDYGYTF.

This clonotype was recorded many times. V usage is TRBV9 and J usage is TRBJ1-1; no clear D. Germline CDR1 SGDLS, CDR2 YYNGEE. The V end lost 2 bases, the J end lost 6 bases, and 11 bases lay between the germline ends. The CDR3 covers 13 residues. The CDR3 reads CASSVAGRAEAFF. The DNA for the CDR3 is TGTGCCAGCAGCGTGGCAGGACGGGCTGAAGCTTTCTTT.

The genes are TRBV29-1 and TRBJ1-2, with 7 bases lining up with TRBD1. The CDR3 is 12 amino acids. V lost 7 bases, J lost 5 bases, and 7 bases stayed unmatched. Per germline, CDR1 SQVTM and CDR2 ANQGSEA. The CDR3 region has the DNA TGCAGCGGCGGGAGGGGGCTGTATGGCTACACCTTC. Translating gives CSGGRGLYGYTF.

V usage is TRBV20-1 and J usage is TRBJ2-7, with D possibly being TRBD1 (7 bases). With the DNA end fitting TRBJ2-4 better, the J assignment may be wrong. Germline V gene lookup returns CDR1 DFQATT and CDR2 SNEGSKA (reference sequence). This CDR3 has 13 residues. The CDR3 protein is CSAQTGTGDIQYF. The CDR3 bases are TGCAGTGCTCAGACAGGGACGGGAGACATTCAGTACTTC.

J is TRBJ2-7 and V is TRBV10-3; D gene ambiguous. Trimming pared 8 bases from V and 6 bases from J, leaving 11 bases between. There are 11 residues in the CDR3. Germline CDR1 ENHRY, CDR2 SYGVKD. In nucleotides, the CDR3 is TGTGCCATCGGGAATATAGGCGAGCAGTACTTC. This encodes CAIGNIGEQYF.

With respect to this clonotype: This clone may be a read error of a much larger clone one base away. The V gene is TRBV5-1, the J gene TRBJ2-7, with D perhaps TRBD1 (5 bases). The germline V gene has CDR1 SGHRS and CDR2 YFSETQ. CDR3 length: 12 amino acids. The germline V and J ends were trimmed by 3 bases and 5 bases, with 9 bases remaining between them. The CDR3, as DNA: TGCGCCAGCAGCTCCCAACAGGACGAGCAGTACTTC. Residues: CASSSQQDEQYF.

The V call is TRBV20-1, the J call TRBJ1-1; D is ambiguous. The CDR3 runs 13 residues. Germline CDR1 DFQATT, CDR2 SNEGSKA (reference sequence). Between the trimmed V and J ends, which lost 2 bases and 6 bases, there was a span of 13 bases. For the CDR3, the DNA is TGCAGTGCTAGAACCTTCGGGGTTCCTGAAGCTTTCTTT. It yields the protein CSARTFGVPEAFF.

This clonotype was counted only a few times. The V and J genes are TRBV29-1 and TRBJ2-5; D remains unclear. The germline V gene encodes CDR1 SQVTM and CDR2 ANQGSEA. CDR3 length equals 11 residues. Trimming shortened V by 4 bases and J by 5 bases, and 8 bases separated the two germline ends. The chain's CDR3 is CSVVEWETQYF. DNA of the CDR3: TGCAGCGTTGTGGAGTGGGAGACCCAGTACTTC.

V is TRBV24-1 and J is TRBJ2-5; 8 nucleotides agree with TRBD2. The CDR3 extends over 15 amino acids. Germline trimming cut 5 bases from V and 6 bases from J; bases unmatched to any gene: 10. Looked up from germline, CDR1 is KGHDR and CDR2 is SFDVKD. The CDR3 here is CATSGPAGDVKTQYF. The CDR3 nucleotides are TGTGCCACCAGTGGTCCAGCGGGAGATGTAAAGACCCAGTACTTC.

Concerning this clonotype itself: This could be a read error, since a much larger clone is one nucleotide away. The chain's CDR3 is CAGSSRSDRDNEKLFF. CDR3 nucleotide sequence: TGTGCCGGCAGCTCAAGATCGGACAGAGATAATGAAAAACTGTTTTTT. The V and J genes are TRBV7-9 and TRBJ1-4; tentatively, D is TRBD1 (6 bases). The CDR3 spans 16 residues. Germline values: CDR1 SEHNR, CDR2 FQNEAQ (reference sequence).

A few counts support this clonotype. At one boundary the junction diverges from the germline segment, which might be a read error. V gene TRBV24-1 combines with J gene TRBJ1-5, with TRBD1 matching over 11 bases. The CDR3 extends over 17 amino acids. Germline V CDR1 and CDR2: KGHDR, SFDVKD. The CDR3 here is CATSNLGTGGRRETQHF. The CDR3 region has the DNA TGTGCCACCAGTAATTTAGGGACAGGGGGGAGACGGGAGACCCAGCATTTT.

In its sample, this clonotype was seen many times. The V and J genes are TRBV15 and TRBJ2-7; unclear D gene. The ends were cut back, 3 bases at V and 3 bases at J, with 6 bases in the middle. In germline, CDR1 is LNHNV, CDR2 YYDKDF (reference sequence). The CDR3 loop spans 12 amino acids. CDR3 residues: CATSSDNYEQYF. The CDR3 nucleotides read TGTGCCACCAGCAGCGACAACTACGAGCAGTACTTC.

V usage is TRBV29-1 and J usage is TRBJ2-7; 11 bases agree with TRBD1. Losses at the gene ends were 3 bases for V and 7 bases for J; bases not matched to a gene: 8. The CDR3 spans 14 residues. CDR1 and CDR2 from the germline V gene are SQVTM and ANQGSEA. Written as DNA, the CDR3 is TGCAGCGTTGACGGGACAGGGGGTAACAATGAGCAGTACTTC. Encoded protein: CSVDGTGGNNEQYF.